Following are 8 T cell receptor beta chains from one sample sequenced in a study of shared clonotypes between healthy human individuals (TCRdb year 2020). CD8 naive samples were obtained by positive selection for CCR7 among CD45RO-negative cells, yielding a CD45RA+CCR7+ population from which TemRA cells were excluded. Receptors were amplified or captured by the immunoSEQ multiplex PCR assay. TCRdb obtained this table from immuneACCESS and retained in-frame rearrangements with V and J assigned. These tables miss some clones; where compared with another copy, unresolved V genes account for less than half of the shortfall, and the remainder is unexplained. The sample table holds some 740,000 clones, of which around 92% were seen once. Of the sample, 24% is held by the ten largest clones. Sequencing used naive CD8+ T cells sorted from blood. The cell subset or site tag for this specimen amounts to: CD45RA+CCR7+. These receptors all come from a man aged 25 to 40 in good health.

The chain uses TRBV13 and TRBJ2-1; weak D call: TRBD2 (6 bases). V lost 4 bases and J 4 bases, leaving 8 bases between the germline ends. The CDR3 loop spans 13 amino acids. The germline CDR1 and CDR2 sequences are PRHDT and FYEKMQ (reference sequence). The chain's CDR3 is CASSYGGYNEQFF. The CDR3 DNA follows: TGTGCCAGCAGCTATGGGGGGTACAATGAGCAGTTCTTC.

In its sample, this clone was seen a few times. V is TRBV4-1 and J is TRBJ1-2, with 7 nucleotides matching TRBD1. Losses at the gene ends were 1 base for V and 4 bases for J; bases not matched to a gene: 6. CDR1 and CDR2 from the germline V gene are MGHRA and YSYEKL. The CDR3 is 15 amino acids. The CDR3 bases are TGCGCCAGCAGCCAAGCAATGGACAGGACCTATGGCTACACCTTC. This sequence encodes CASSQAMDRTYGYTF.

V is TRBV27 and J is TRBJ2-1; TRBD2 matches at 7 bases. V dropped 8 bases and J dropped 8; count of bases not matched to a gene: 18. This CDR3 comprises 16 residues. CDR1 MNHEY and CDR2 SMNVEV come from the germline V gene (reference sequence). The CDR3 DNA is TGTGCCAGCCGACTAGCCGCTCCAAGACTAGGGGATGAGCAGTTCTTC. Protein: CASRLAAPRLGDEQFF.

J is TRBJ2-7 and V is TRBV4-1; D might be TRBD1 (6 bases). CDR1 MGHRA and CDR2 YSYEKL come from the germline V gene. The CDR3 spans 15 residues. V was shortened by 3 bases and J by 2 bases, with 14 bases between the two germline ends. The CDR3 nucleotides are TGCGCCAGCAGCCATCTGTGGGACACGGCCTACGAGCAGTACTTC. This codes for CASSHLWDTAYEQYF.

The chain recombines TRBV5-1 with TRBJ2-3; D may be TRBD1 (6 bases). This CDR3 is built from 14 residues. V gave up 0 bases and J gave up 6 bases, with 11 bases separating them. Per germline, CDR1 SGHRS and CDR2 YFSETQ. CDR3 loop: CASSLALDRDTQYF. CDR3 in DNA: TGCGCCAGCAGCTTGGCCCTAGACAGGGATACGCAGTATTTT.

CDR3 amino acids: CASSPATLETQYF. In DNA, the CDR3 is TGCGCCAGCAGCCCCGCGACACTAGAGACCCAGTACTTC. The J gene is TRBJ2-5, the V gene TRBV5-1; no clear D. The germline V and J ends were trimmed by 4 bases and 4 bases, with 11 bases remaining between them. The CDR3 consists of 13 residues. Germline V gives CDR1 SGHRS, CDR2 YFSETQ. Using reference TRBV5-1 and TRBJ2-5 for the parts outside the CDR3, the full variable domain is KAGVTQTPRYLIKTRGQQVTLSCSPISGHRSVSWYQQTPGQGLQFLFEYFSETQRNKGNFPGRFSGRQFSNSRSEMNVSTLELGDSALYLCASSPATLETQYFGPGTRLLVL.

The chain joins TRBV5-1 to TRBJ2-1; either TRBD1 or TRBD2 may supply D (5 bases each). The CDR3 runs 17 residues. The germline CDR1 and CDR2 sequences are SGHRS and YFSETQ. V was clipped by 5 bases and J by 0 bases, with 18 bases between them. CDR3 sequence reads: CASRSGRLPGSYNEQFF. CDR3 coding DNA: TGCGCCAGCAGATCGGGACGGCTCCCAGGCTCCTACAATGAGCAGTTCTTC.

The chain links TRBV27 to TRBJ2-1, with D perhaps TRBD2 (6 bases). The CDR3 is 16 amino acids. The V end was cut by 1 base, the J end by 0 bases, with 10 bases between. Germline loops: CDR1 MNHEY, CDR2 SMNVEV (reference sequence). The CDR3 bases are TGTGCCAGCAGTTTATATCACGGGAGCTCCTACAATGAGCAGTTCTTC. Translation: CASSLYHGSSYNEQFF.